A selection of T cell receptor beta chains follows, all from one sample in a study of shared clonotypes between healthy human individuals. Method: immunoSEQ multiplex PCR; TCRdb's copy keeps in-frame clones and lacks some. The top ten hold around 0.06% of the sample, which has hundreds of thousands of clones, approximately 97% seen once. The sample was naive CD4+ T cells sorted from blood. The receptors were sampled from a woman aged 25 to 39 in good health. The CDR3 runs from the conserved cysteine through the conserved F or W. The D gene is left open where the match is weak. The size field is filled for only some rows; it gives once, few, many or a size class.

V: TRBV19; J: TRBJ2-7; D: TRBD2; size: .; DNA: TGTGCCAGTATAGGCCAAACGGCTAGCGGGAGGAGGGCGCAGTACTTC; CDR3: CASIGQTASGRRAQYF
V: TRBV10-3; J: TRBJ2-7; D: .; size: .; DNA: TGTGCCATCAGCCCCGGTCCCAGTGATTACGAGCAGTACTTC; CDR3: CAISPGPSDYEQYF
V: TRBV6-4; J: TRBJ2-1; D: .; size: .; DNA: TGTGCCAGCAGTGATCCGCCCGCCTACAATGAGCAGTTCTTC; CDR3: CASSDPPAYNEQFF
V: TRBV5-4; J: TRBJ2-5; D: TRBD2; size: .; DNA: TGTGCCAGCAGCCCCCGGACTAGCGGGAGGGGGGAGACCCAGTACTTC; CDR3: CASSPRTSGRGETQYF
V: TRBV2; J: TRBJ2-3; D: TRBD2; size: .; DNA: TGTGCCAGCAGTGAGGCGGGAGGGGCAGATACGCAGTATTTT; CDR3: CASSEAGGADTQYF
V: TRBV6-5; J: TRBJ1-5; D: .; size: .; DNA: TGTGCCAGCAGTGCGGATGCTCCCAAGCCCCAGCATTTT; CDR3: CASSADAPKPQHF
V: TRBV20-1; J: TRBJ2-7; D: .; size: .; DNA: TGCAGTGCCGGACCACACGGCGAGCAGTACTTC; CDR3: CSAGPHGEQYF
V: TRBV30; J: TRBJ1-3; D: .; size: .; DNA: TGTGCCTGGAGTGTACGGTTGAGGGGTGCCTACTCTGGAAACACCATATATTTT; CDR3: CAWSVRLRGAYSGNTIYF
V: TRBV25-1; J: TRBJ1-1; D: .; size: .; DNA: TGTGCCAGCAGTGCTACAGTGAACACTGAAGCTTTCTTT; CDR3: CASSATVNTEAFF
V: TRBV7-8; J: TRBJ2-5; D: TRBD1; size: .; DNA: TGTGCCAGCAGCTTTGGGACAGACCAAGAGACCCAGTACTTC; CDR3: CASSFGTDQETQYF
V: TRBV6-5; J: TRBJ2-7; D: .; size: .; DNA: TGTGCCAGCAGTTACGGAGGAGGGGAAATCTACGAGCAGTACTTC; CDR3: CASSYGGGEIYEQYF
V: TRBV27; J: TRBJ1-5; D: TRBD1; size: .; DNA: TGTGCCAGCAAGGCCGACAGGGTAAATAGCAATCAGCCCCAGCATTTT; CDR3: CASKADRVNSNQPQHF
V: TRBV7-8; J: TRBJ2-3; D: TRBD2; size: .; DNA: TGTGCCAGCAGCCCGACGACTCAGTGGGGGGGGACTAGTACAGATACGCAGTATTTT; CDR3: CASSPTTQWGGTSTDTQYF
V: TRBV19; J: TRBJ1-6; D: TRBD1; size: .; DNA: TGTGCCAGCACAAGGACAGGGGGCAGTTCACCCCTCCACTTT; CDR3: CASTRTGGSSPLHF
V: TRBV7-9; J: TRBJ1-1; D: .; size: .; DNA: TGTGCCAGCAGCACCGTCCGGGACCAAGCTTTCTTT; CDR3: CASSTVRDQAFF
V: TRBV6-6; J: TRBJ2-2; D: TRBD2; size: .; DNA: TGTGCCAGCAGTTACGCTAGCGGGAGCGCCGGGGAGCTGTTTTTT; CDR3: CASSYASGSAGELFF
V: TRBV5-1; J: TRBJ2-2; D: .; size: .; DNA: TGCGCCAGCAGCTTGGCTACGGTGAACACCGGGGAGCTGTTTTTT; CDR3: CASSLATVNTGELFF
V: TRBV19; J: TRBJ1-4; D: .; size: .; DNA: TGTGCCAGTAGCCGGGGCCCCATGTATGGGGATGAAAAACTGTTTTTT; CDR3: CASSRGPMYGDEKLFF
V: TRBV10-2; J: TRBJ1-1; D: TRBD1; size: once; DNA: TGCGCCAGCACGGGACAGGGACAATTTTCTGAAGCTTTCTTT; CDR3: CASTGQGQFSEAFF
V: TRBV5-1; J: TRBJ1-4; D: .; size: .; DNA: TGCGCCAGCAGCCGGAGACAAGTAGCAACTAATGAAAAACTGTTTTTT; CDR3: CASSRRQVATNEKLFF
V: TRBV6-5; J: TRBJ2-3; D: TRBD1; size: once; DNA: TGTGCCAGCAGCCAGGACAGGGGGCAAGGAGATACGCAGTATTTT; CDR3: CASSQDRGQGDTQYF
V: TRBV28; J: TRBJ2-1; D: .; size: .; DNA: TGTGCCAGCAGTCCCGCGGACTCCCCCTACAATGAGCAGTTCTTC; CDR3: CASSPADSPYNEQFF
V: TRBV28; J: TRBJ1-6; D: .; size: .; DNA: TGTGCCAGCAGTCCGAGCCTAGGGGACTCCTATAATTCACCCCTCCACTTT; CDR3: CASSPSLGDSYNSPLHF
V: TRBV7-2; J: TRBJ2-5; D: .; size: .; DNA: TGTGCCAGCAGCTTAAAGGTCGGGGGAATCCAGTACTTC; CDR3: CASSLKVGGIQYF
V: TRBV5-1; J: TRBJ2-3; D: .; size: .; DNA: TGCGCCAGCAGCCGGCCGAACCCAACACGCACAGATACGCAGTATTTT; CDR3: CASSRPNPTRTDTQYF
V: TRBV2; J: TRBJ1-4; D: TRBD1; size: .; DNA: TGTGCCAGCACCTCGAAGGGGGCGACTAATGAAAAACTGTTTTTT; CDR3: CASTSKGATNEKLFF
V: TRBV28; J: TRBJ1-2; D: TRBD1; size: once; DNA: TGTGCCAGCGGAGAGGGACAGAACTATGGCTACACCTTC; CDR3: CASGEGQNYGYTF